This T cell receptor (beta chain) was sequenced in a study of blood T cell repertoires in COVID-19. Measured with immunoSEQ multiplex PCR; TCRdb has only the in-frame clones, and not every one. The sample contains 250,000 to 350,000 clones, 90% of which appear only once. The CDR3 contains 15 residues. V was cut by 3 bases and J by 7 bases, with 18 bases left in between. Germline CDR1 and CDR2: MNHNS and SASEGT. Seattle participants joined during active infection and were tracked over time. Sequencing was done on a sample of peripheral blood. The rearrangement links TRBV6-1 to TRBJ2-5, with D tentatively TRBD1 (5 bases). The TCR sequence derives from a woman aged 45-60 years with COVID-19, enrolled during active disease. The CDR3 DNA reads TGTGCCAGCAGTGAGTTGACAGCCCCAATATCGACCCAGTACTTC. It is translated as CASSELTAPISTQYF.